Below, 27 T cell receptor beta chains from the same sample are listed, as sequenced in a study of T cells in tuberculosis. Sequencing used immunoSEQ multiplex PCR; TCRdb keeps in-frame clones, though not all of them. The sample consists of 80,000 to 90,000 clones, more than 75% of them appearing once. After thawing and overnight rest, PBMC were stained with GMM-loaded CD1B tetramer, viability dye and anti-CD3 for sorting. C32 glucose monomycolate from Rhodococcus equi was loaded onto the CD1B tetramers. Sequenced material: CD1b-GMM tetramer-negative cells sorted from PBMCs. These TCRs come from an adult woman with latent tuberculosis.

This chain joins TRBV5-4 and TRBJ2-3; 10 positions match TRBD2. J lost 5 bases, V lost 4 bases, and 4 bases had no gene match. This CDR3 region has 14 residues. Germline V gene lookup returns CDR1 SGHNT and CDR2 YYREEE (reference sequence). The CDR3 coding sequence is TGTGCCAGCAGCACCGGGACTAGCGTAGATACGCAGTATTTT. Translation gives CASSTGTSVDTQYF.

V gene TRBV5-1 combines with J gene TRBJ2-7, with D possibly matching TRBD1 (5 bases). This CDR3 contains 15 residues. From germline, CDR1 is SGHRS and CDR2 YFSETQ. Trimming shortened V by 0 bases and J by 1 base, and 11 bases separated the two germline ends. CDR3 sequence: CASSLVRDSSYEQYF. DNA of the CDR3: TGCGCCAGCAGCTTGGTACGTGACAGTTCCTACGAGCAGTACTTC. Based on the CDR3 plus reference TRBV5-1 and TRBJ2-7, the full variable domain is KAGVTQTPRYLIKTRGQQVTLSCSPISGHRSVSWYQQTPGQGLQFLFEYFSETQRNKGNFPGRFSGRQFSNSRSEMNVSTLELGDSALYLCASSLVRDSSYEQYFGPGTRLTVT.

This clone was observed a handful of times. J is TRBJ1-4 and V is TRBV6-6; unclear D gene. Trimming removed 7 bases from V and 6 bases from J, with 15 bases in between. CDR3 length equals 14 residues. The V gene's germline CDR1 is MNHNY and CDR2 SVGAGI (reference sequence). The CDR3 region is CASTIVGGHEKLFF. In DNA form, the CDR3 reads TGTGCCAGCACCATCGTAGGAGGCCATGAAAAACTGTTTTTT.

The J gene is TRBJ2-5, the V gene TRBV2; the match to TRBD1 covers 9 bases. TRBJ2-7 explains the end of the DNA better; the J call may be wrong. The germline CDR1 and CDR2 sequences are SNHLY and FYNNEI. CDR3 length equals 14 residues. This CDR3 reads CASKVGTGPGEQYF. The DNA of the CDR3 is TGTGCCAGCAAGGTTGGGACAGGGCCTGGCGAGCAGTACTTC.

The genes are TRBV28 and TRBJ1-4; 7 bases map to TRBD1. Losses at the gene ends were 5 bases for V and 8 bases for J; bases not matched to a gene: 11. Looked up from germline, CDR1 is MDHEN and CDR2 is SYDVKM. This CDR3 comprises 15 residues. The CDR3 DNA is TGTGCCAGCAGTCACCCGACAGGGTCGCGAGAAAAACTGTTTTTT. This sequence encodes CASSHPTGSREKLFF.

The V call is TRBV27, the J call TRBJ1-2; D is possibly TRBD1 (6 bases). V lost 3 bases to trimming and J lost 4 bases, with 9 bases between them. The CDR3 length is 13 residues. The V gene's germline CDR1 is MNHEY and CDR2 SMNVEV (reference sequence). This CDR3 is CASSFRGGYGYTF. DNA for the CDR3: TGTGCCAGCAGTTTTAGAGGGGGCTATGGCTACACCTTC.

V gene TRBV19 combines with J gene TRBJ1-5, with no clear D. The ends were cut back, 5 bases at V and 2 bases at J, with 13 bases in the middle. Germline V lookup: CDR1 LNHDA, CDR2 SQIVND (reference sequence). This CDR3 has 15 residues. In nucleotides, the CDR3 is TGTGCCAGTAGTCTCAACCGGGATCGCAATCAGCCCCAGCATTTT. Its translation: CASSLNRDRNQPQHF.

The chain couples TRBV5-8 to TRBJ1-2; 7 bases align to TRBD1. This CDR3 contains 15 residues. The J segment lost 6 bases and the V segment lost 1 base, leaving 9 bases of the junction unmatched. CDR1 and CDR2 (germline): SGHTS, YDEGEE. As DNA, the CDR3 is TGTGCCAGCAGCTTGATGTTTGGGACAGCTAATGGCTACACCTTC. Encoded protein: CASSLMFGTANGYTF.

This sequence joins TRBV7-9 and TRBJ1-6; 7 bases map to TRBD1. From germline, CDR1 is SEHNR and CDR2 FQNEAQ (reference sequence). The J segment lost 4 bases and the V segment lost 7 bases, leaving 4 bases of the junction unmatched. The CDR3 loop spans 14 amino acids. CDR3 residues: CASTPGQYNSPLHF. The CDR3 DNA is TGTGCCAGCACGCCGGGACAGTATAATTCACCCCTCCACTTT. Using reference TRBV7-9 and TRBJ1-6 for the parts outside the CDR3, the full variable domain is DTGVSQNPRHKITKRGQNVTFRCDPISEHNRLYWYRQTLGQGPEFLTYFQNEAQLEKSRLLSDRFSAERPKGSFSTLEIQRTEQGDSAMYLCASTPGQYNSPLHFGNGTRLTVT.

This clone showed up just once. The rearrangement links TRBV7-9 to TRBJ1-4; no reliable D call. The V gene's germline CDR1 is SEHNR and CDR2 FQNEAQ (reference sequence). The germline V and J ends were trimmed by 0 bases and 4 bases, with 12 bases remaining between them. This CDR3 contains 16 residues. CDR3 sequence: CASSLALTENNEKLFF. CDR3 nucleotides: TGTGCCAGCAGCTTAGCACTCACAGAAAATAATGAAAAACTGTTTTTT.

The chain employs TRBV27 and TRBJ2-1; D remains unclear. The germline V gene encodes CDR1 MNHEY and CDR2 SMNVEV (reference sequence). V dropped 0 bases and J dropped 6 bases, with 6 bases sitting between them. The CDR3 contains 13 residues. In DNA, the CDR3 is TGTGCCAGCAGTTTATCGAACGGCAATGAGCAGTTCTTC. Amino acids: CASSLSNGNEQFF.

This sequence joins TRBV11-3 and TRBJ2-1; D is possibly TRBD2 (5 bases). V was cut by 1 base and J by 7 bases, with 8 bases left in between. Germline-derived CDR1 and CDR2 are SGHNT and YENEEA. The CDR3 length is 13 residues. CDR3 nucleotides: TGTGCCAGCAGCTTAGGATCGGGGAATGAGCAGTTCTTC. This translates into CASSLGSGNEQFF.

This chain uses TRBV5-4 with TRBJ2-7; D is perhaps TRBD2 (7 bases). V lost 1 base, J lost 6 bases, and 11 bases lay in between. The CDR3 spans 13 residues. The germline V gene encodes CDR1 SGHNT and CDR2 YYREEE (reference sequence). The CDR3 bases are TGTGCCAGCAGCTTGACAGGGAGGGTCGAGCAGTACTTC. Encoded protein: CASSLTGRVEQYF.

The V call is TRBV5-1, the J call TRBJ2-3; the match to TRBD1 covers 7 bases. There are 15 residues in the CDR3. The germline gives CDR1 SGHRS, CDR2 YFSETQ. J gave up 0 bases and V 3 bases, and 4 bases lay outside the gene matches. Written as DNA, the CDR3 is TGCGCCAGCAGCTCTCTACAGGGGAGCACAGATACGCAGTATTTT. Protein: CASSSLQGSTDTQYF.

This chain connects TRBV9 to TRBJ1-6; unclear D gene. V was pared by 3 bases and J by 7 bases, with 8 bases between. Germline values: CDR1 SGDLS, CDR2 YYNGEE. The CDR3 covers 13 residues. The CDR3 DNA is TGTGCCAGCAGCGCGAACAGCAATTCACCCCTCCACTTT. Translated: CASSANSNSPLHF.

The CDR3 sequence is CASSSRRDRRVNEQFF. In DNA, the CDR3 is TGTGCCAGCAGTTCTCGGAGGGACAGGCGAGTCAATGAGCAGTTCTTC. The V gene is TRBV28, the J gene TRBJ2-1, with TRBD1 matching over 8 bases. The CDR3 contains 16 residues. CDR1 is MDHEN, CDR2 SYDVKM, per germline. The trim removed 4 bases at V and 6 bases at J, leaving 11 bases unmatched.

The chain links TRBV4-1 to TRBJ2-1, with D possibly matching TRBD1 (6 bases). The CDR3 contains 16 residues. V lost 0 bases to trimming and J lost 3 bases, with 12 bases between them. Per germline, CDR1 MGHRA and CDR2 YSYEKL. CDR3 residues: CASSQDHQGFYNEQFF. CDR3 sequence (DNA): TGCGCCAGCAGCCAAGATCACCAGGGGTTCTACAATGAGCAGTTCTTC.

The chain recombines TRBV9 with TRBJ1-1; unclear D gene. Trimming pared 0 bases from V and 1 base from J, leaving 10 bases between. CDR3 length: 15 residues. Germline CDR1 and CDR2: SGDLS and YYNGEE. CDR3 sequence reads: CASSVVWGGNTEAFF. The CDR3 DNA sequence: TGTGCCAGCAGCGTAGTTTGGGGAGGGAACACTGAAGCTTTCTTT.

The chain combines TRBV5-4 with TRBJ2-7; TRBD2 matches at 7 bases. From germline, CDR1 is SGHNT and CDR2 YYREEE (reference sequence). This CDR3 spans 14 amino acids. J gave up 4 bases and V 1 base, and 5 bases lay outside the gene matches. The CDR3 nucleotides are TGTGCCAGCAGCTTGCGTGGCGGGAGTTACGAGCAGTACTTC. It codes for CASSLRGGSYEQYF.

The gene calls are TRBV19 and TRBJ2-4; 10 bases are shared with TRBD2. Germline-derived CDR1 and CDR2 are LNHDA and SQIVND (reference sequence). Trimming removed 5 bases from V and 0 bases from J; junction bases left unmatched: 7. The CDR3 totals 17 residues. The CDR3 region has the DNA TGTGCCAGTAGTGGATCTAGCGGGGGTTTAGCCAAAAACATTCAGTACTTC. Protein product: CASSGSSGGLAKNIQYF.

The chain uses TRBV4-1 and TRBJ2-5; 7 nucleotides agree with TRBD2. Unmatched junction bases numbered 7, after V lost 3 bases and J lost 3 bases. This CDR3 has 15 amino acids. Germline lookup yields CDR1 MGHRA and CDR2 YSYEKL. CDR3 in DNA: TGCGCCAGCAGCCACCCCGGGCGGGAGAAAGAGACCCAGTACTTC. Protein sequence: CASSHPGREKETQYF.

V and J are TRBV5-4 and TRBJ1-1; perhaps TRBD1 as D (6 bases). Germline CDR1 and CDR2: SGHNT and YYREEE (reference sequence). The CDR3 spans 13 residues. Trimming removed 0 bases from V and 5 bases from J, with 8 bases in between. The CDR3 region has the DNA TGTGCCAGCAGCTTGGGGGGGCGGACTGAAGCTTTCTTT. Its protein is CASSLGGRTEAFF.

The V and J genes are TRBV5-1 and TRBJ2-2, with 7 nucleotides matching TRBD2. This CDR3 contains 16 residues. Germline CDR1 is SGHRS and CDR2 is YFSETQ. After removal of 0 bases from V and 4 bases from J, the junction contained 6 bases not matched to a gene. The CDR3 DNA reads TGCGCCAGCAGCTTGGCGGGGCGGGGGTTCACCGGGGAGCTGTTTTTT. Translating gives CASSLAGRGFTGELFF.

The rearrangement uses TRBV11-2 and TRBJ2-3; 7 positions agree with TRBD2. The CDR3 spans 17 residues. Unmatched junction bases numbered 14, after V lost 1 base and J lost 7 bases. In germline, CDR1 is SGHAT, CDR2 FQNNGV. The CDR3 region has the DNA TGTGCCAGCAGCTTAGTTGGGACGGGGGGACCAAAAAATACGCAGTATTTT. Translation: CASSLVGTGGPKNTQYF. Supplemented by reference TRBV11-2 and TRBJ2-3, the full variable domain reads EAGVAQSPRYKIIEKRQSVAFWCNPISGHATLYWYQQILGQGPKLLIQFQNNGVVDDSQLPKDRFSAERLKGVDSTLKIQPAKLEDSAVYLCASSLVGTGGPKNTQYFGPGTRLTVL.

CDR3 in DNA: TGTGCCAGTAGTCCTCGGACTAGCGGGGCCCTCTACGAGCAGTACTTC. Protein product: CASSPRTSGALYEQYF. The V call is TRBV19, the J call TRBJ2-7; 12 bases agree with TRBD2. Germline V gene data show CDR1 as LNHDA and CDR2 as SQIVND (reference sequence). Trimming cost V 5 bases and J 3 bases; bases outside gene matches: 8. CDR3 length: 16 amino acids.

This chain connects TRBV18 to TRBJ2-5; 7 nucleotides match TRBD1. Germline V gene data show CDR1 as KGHSH and CDR2 as LQKENI. The CDR3 has 15 residues. V lost 3 bases and J lost 1; bases outside the gene matches: 5. The CDR3 is CASSPRDSPQETQYF. For the CDR3, the DNA is TGTGCCAGCTCACCTCGGGACAGCCCCCAAGAGACCCAGTACTTC.

The rearrangement links TRBV10-3 to TRBJ2-5; 13 nucleotides agree with TRBD2. V was pared by 3 bases and J by 4 bases, with 8 bases of the junction left unmatched. Germline assignment: CDR1 ENHRY and CDR2 SYGVKD. The CDR3 sequence is 17 residues long. The CDR3 sequence is CAISDAGLAGWRETQYF. The CDR3 coding sequence is TGTGCCATCAGTGACGCGGGACTAGCGGGGTGGCGAGAGACCCAGTACTTC.